This T cell receptor (beta chain) comes out of a study of T cell responses to AZD1222 COVID-19 vaccine. Sequencing used immunoSEQ multiplex PCR; TCRdb keeps in-frame clones, though not all of them. The sample carries 120,000 or so clones, about 90% recorded once. The germline V gene encodes CDR1 SNHLY and CDR2 FYNNEI. This CDR3 region has 14 residues. The ends lost 6 bases at V and 6 bases at J; junction bases unmatched: 7. The sequencing used peripheral blood, collected on day 0 of AZD1222 vaccination. The receptor comes from an adult in good health. The chain recombines TRBV2 with TRBJ2-2; TRBD1 aligns across 7 bases. CDR3 protein: CASREDRRAGELFF. The CDR3 nucleotides read TGTGCCAGCAGGGAGGACAGGCGGGCCGGGGAGCTGTTTTTT.